A single sample is the source of the 26 T cell receptor beta chains below, sequenced in a study of OX40 agonist ivuxolimab in advanced cancers. Assay: immunoSEQ multiplex PCR; the TCRdb copy retains only in-frame clones and omits some. Here the sample spans more than 65,000 clones, over 75% being singletons. The input for sequencing was CD4+ or CD8+ T cells sorted from blood, taken in a trial of the OX40 agonist ivuxolimab. Receptors were obtained from an adult with an advanced solid tumor such as melanoma, head and neck, liver or kidney cancer.

The genes are TRBV28 and TRBJ2-7, with D tentatively TRBD2 (5 bases). Germline CDR1 reads MDHEN; CDR2 reads SYDVKM. CDR3 length: 15 residues. V lost 3 bases, J lost 6 bases, and 18 bases lay in between. CDR3 nucleotide sequence: TGTGCCAGCAGTTTCCCGGGGTCGGGCCCTAGCGAGCAGTACTTC. Its protein product is CASSFPGSGPSEQYF.

The J gene is TRBJ1-5, the V gene TRBV4-1; TRBD1 is a possible D gene (6 bases). Trimming removed 4 bases from V and 0 bases from J, with 13 bases in between. Germline V gene lookup returns CDR1 MGHRA and CDR2 YSYEKL. The CDR3 runs to 16 residues. The CDR3 DNA is TGCGCCAGCAGCCCTTTAGGGGGACTTAGCAATCAGCCCCAGCATTTT. Amino acid sequence: CASSPLGGLSNQPQHF.

The rearrangement uses TRBV6-5 and TRBJ2-7; 9 nucleotides align to TRBD1. The ends lost 6 bases at V and 4 bases at J; junction bases unmatched: 10. The CDR3 loop spans 15 amino acids. Germline values: CDR1 MNHEY, CDR2 SVGAGI. The CDR3 coding sequence is TGTGCCAGCAGGGCAGGGACAGGGAGAAATTACGAGCAGTACTTC. Protein sequence: CASRAGTGRNYEQYF.

This chain uses TRBV5-1 with TRBJ2-5, with a weak D call TRBD1 (5 bases). The CDR3 totals 14 residues. In germline, CDR1 is SGHRS, CDR2 YFSETQ. Trimming took 0 bases from V and 2 from J, leaving 8 bases between them. Written as DNA, the CDR3 is TGCGCCAGCAGCTTGGAAGCAGGGCAAGAGACCCAGTACTTC. Protein product: CASSLEAGQETQYF.

The V gene is TRBV4-3, the J gene TRBJ2-1; no clear D gene. Germline CDR1 and CDR2: LGHNA and YSLEER. The CDR3 has 16 residues. Trimming shortened V by 4 bases and J by 3 bases, and 16 bases separated the two germline ends. CDR3 coding DNA: TGCGCCAGCAGCCCCGAGTCAAGGCAATTCTACAATGAGCAGTTCTTC. Translation gives CASSPESRQFYNEQFF.

This chain links TRBV5-1 with TRBJ2-3; 8 nucleotides align to TRBD2. Trimming took 3 bases from V and 6 from J; bases not matched to a gene: 9. The germline gives CDR1 SGHRS, CDR2 YFSETQ. CDR3 length equals 15 residues. The CDR3 here is CASSWAGSGTDTQYF. DNA for the CDR3: TGCGCCAGCAGCTGGGCAGGTAGCGGGACCGATACGCAGTATTTT.

This chain uses TRBV10-2 with TRBJ2-7; 8 nucleotides match TRBD1. After removal of 5 bases from V and 0 bases from J, the junction contained 6 bases not matched to a gene. Germline V CDR1 and CDR2: WSHSY, SAAADI. The CDR3 length is 15 residues. The CDR3 protein is CASSSQGASSYEQYF. CDR3 coding DNA: TGCGCCAGCAGTTCGCAGGGGGCGAGCTCCTACGAGCAGTACTTC.

The CDR3 reads CASSMTLVYEQYF. In nucleotides, the CDR3 is TGTGCCAGTAGTATGACACTCGTCTACGAGCAGTACTTC. V gene TRBV19 combines with J gene TRBJ2-7; D is unclear. The CDR3 has 13 residues. Looked up from germline, CDR1 is LNHDA and CDR2 is SQIVND (reference sequence). V dropped 3 bases and J dropped 3 bases, with 9 bases sitting between them.

This clone occurred once. Here the CDR3 reads CASSLETGPGNTIYF. For the CDR3, the DNA is TGCGCCAGCAGCTTGGAGACAGGGCCAGGAAACACCATATATTTT. The rearrangement links TRBV5-1 to TRBJ1-3, with TRBD1 identical over 7 bases. The CDR3 length is 15 residues. V lost 0 bases, J lost 4 bases, and 4 bases stayed unmatched. The germline V gene encodes CDR1 SGHRS and CDR2 YFSETQ. The whole variable domain, remainder taken from reference TRBV5-1 and TRBJ1-3, is KAGVTQTPRYLIKTRGQQVTLSCSPISGHRSVSWYQQTPGQGLQFLFEYFSETQRNKGNFPGRFSGRQFSNSRSEMNVSTLELGDSALYLCASSLETGPGNTIYFGEGSWLTVV.

The chain's CDR3 is CSVELRNEKLFF. CDR3 in DNA: TGCAGCGTTGAGTTAAGAAATGAAAAACTGTTTTTT. J is TRBJ1-4 and V is TRBV29-1; D gene uncertain. The CDR3 runs 12 residues. The germline gives CDR1 SQVTM, CDR2 ANQGSEA. The V gene lost 3 bases and the J gene lost 5 bases, with 7 bases spanning the gap.

This sequence joins TRBV29-1 and TRBJ2-2; D is possibly TRBD1 or TRBD2 (6 bases each). CDR1 and CDR2 (germline): SQVTM, ANQGSEA. V was shortened by 3 bases and J by 4 bases, with 12 bases between the two germline ends. The CDR3 has 14 residues. CDR3 sequence reads: CSVDPGGATGELFF. DNA of the CDR3: TGCAGCGTTGACCCCGGGGGCGCCACCGGGGAGCTGTTTTTT.

This clone is a singleton in its sample. The rearrangement joins TRBV7-2 to TRBJ1-1, with D unresolved. This CDR3 comprises 12 residues. Trimming cost V 7 bases and J 3 bases, with 9 bases left between them. The germline CDR1 and CDR2 sequences are SGHTA and FQGNSA. The CDR3 sequence: CASNFLHTEAFF. CDR3 DNA: TGTGCCAGCAACTTTCTCCACACTGAAGCTTTCTTT.

The V gene is TRBV27, the J gene TRBJ1-2; 7 bases align to TRBD1. Germline CDR1 reads MNHEY; CDR2 reads SMNVEV (reference sequence). Trimming at V came to 6 bases and at J to 7 bases, leaving 8 bases not matched to a gene. The CDR3 has 13 amino acids. The CDR3: CASRLQGLGGYTF. The CDR3, as DNA: TGTGCCAGCAGGCTACAGGGGTTAGGTGGCTACACCTTC.

Note on this clone: Other DNA sequences in this specimen translate into the identical CDR3. The chain employs TRBV19 and TRBJ1-5; D ambiguous. Germline V gene sequence: CDR1 LNHDA, CDR2 SQIVND (reference sequence). Trimming pared 4 bases from V and 1 base from J, leaving 11 bases between. CDR3 length equals 15 residues. This CDR3 is CASSTTGGSNQPQHF. Written as DNA, the CDR3 is TGTGCCAGTAGTACCACGGGAGGGAGCAATCAGCCCCAGCATTTT.

V and J are TRBV7-9 and TRBJ2-3; D is ambiguous. V lost 1 base, J lost 6 bases, and 5 bases lay in between. Germline-derived CDR1 and CDR2 are SEHNR and FQNEAQ (reference sequence). The CDR3 has 12 residues. This CDR3 is CASSLDGDTQYF. DNA for the CDR3: TGTGCCAGCAGCTTAGATGGCGATACGCAGTATTTT. The whole variable domain, remainder taken from reference TRBV7-9 and TRBJ2-3, is DTGVSQNPRHKITKRGQNVTFRCDPISEHNRLYWYRQTLGQGPEFLTYFQNEAQLEKSRLLSDRFSAERPKGSFSTLEIQRTEQGDSAMYLCASSLDGDTQYFGPGTRLTVL.

The gene calls are TRBV10-3 and TRBJ1-2; the D gene is possibly TRBD1 (5 bases). Germline V CDR1 and CDR2: ENHRY, SYGVKD. CDR3 length equals 15 residues. Between the trimmed V and J ends, which lost 2 bases and 2 bases, there was a span of 12 bases. The DNA of the CDR3 is TGTGCCATCAGTGAGCCGGGACGGGGGAACTATGGCTACACCTTC. As protein: CAISEPGRGNYGYTF.

The J gene is TRBJ1-2, the V gene TRBV5-1; D remains ambiguous. This CDR3 has 13 amino acids. CDR1 and CDR2 (germline): SGHRS, YFSETQ. Trimming left V 0 bases short and J 2 bases short, with 5 bases between. The CDR3 DNA is TGCGCCAGCAGCTTGGACGGGAACTATGGCTACACCTTC. Translated, it gives CASSLDGNYGYTF.

The chain recombines TRBV5-1 with TRBJ2-2; 7 nucleotides line up with TRBD1. In germline, CDR1 is SGHRS, CDR2 YFSETQ. The V and J ends lost 4 bases and 2 bases, in that order; junction bases with no gene match: 8. The CDR3 is 16 residues long. The CDR3 here is CASSLRDRPNTGELFF. In nucleotides, the CDR3 is TGCGCCAGCAGCCTACGGGACAGACCAAACACCGGGGAGCTGTTTTTT.

The chain links TRBV6-1 to TRBJ2-7; D is undetermined. Germline V gene lookup returns CDR1 MNHNS and CDR2 SASEGT. Trimming took off 7 bases at V and 2 bases at J, with 6 bases between the two ends. The CDR3 totals 11 residues. CDR3 region: CASTIAYEQYF. The CDR3 nucleotides read TGTGCCAGCACCATAGCCTACGAGCAGTACTTC.

V is TRBV19 and J is TRBJ2-3; D gene uncertain. Trimming took off 5 bases at V and 2 bases at J, with 11 bases between the two ends. CDR1 is LNHDA and CDR2 is SQIVND in the germline V gene (reference sequence). CDR3 length: 14 residues. CDR3 sequence: CASSPTVYTDTQYF. The CDR3 DNA sequence: TGTGCCAGTAGTCCCACGGTGTACACAGATACGCAGTATTTT.

The CDR3 DNA is TGTGCCAGCAGCTTAAGGGCGGACTCTGGAAACACCATATATTTT. This translates into CASSLRADSGNTIYF. The chain couples TRBV11-3 to TRBJ1-3; no clear D gene. Trimming left V 2 bases short and J 0 bases short, with 8 bases between. This CDR3 spans 15 amino acids. Looked up from germline, CDR1 is SGHNT and CDR2 is YENEEA.

The chain uses TRBV6-1 and TRBJ2-4; 13 bases are shared with TRBD2. Germline loops: CDR1 MNHNS, CDR2 SASEGT. The CDR3 is 17 amino acids. V shed 3 bases and J 6 bases; nucleotides not matched to a gene: 8. The CDR3 DNA is TGTGCCAGCAGTGAGGTTGGACTAGCGGGAGAACCAAACATTCAGTACTTC. Translated, it gives CASSEVGLAGEPNIQYF.

The rearrangement joins TRBV5-1 to TRBJ2-5; D is undetermined. The CDR3 has 13 residues. V lost 3 bases and J lost 5, with 11 bases in between. CDR1 SGHRS and CDR2 YFSETQ come from the germline V gene. DNA for the CDR3: TGCGCCAGCAGCTGGACGAGCCGGGAGACCCAGTACTTC. Amino acids: CASSWTSRETQYF.

CDR3 in amino acids: CASSFRRHQETQYF. The CDR3 DNA follows: TGTGCCAGCAGTTTTAGACGTCACCAAGAGACCCAGTACTTC. The V and J genes are TRBV28 and TRBJ2-5, with D uncertain. Germline V gives CDR1 MDHEN, CDR2 SYDVKM. With 3 bases removed from V and 0 bases from J, the gap between germline ends came to 8 bases. The CDR3 loop spans 14 amino acids.

The chain employs TRBV5-1 and TRBJ1-1; the D is unclear. The germline V gene has CDR1 SGHRS and CDR2 YFSETQ. The length of the CDR3 is 11 residues. Trimming took 3 bases from V and 7 from J, leaving 7 bases between them. The CDR3 DNA follows: TGCGCCAGCAGCTCCGAACTTGAAGCTTTCTTT. Translated: CASSSELEAFF. The full variable domain, completed using reference TRBV5-1 and TRBJ1-1, is KAGVTQTPRYLIKTRGQQVTLSCSPISGHRSVSWYQQTPGQGLQFLFEYFSETQRNKGNFPGRFSGRQFSNSRSEMNVSTLELGDSALYLCASSSELEAFFGQGTRLTVV.

This chain joins TRBV30 and TRBJ2-3; D may be TRBD2 (7 bases). Trimming shortened V by 8 bases and J by 3 bases, and 12 bases separated the two germline ends. Germline-derived CDR1 and CDR2 are GTSNPN and SVGIG (reference sequence). The CDR3 spans 12 residues. CDR3 coding DNA: TGTGCCAGGGGGGGCGCGACAGATACGCAGTATTTT. Translating it yields CARGGATDTQYF.